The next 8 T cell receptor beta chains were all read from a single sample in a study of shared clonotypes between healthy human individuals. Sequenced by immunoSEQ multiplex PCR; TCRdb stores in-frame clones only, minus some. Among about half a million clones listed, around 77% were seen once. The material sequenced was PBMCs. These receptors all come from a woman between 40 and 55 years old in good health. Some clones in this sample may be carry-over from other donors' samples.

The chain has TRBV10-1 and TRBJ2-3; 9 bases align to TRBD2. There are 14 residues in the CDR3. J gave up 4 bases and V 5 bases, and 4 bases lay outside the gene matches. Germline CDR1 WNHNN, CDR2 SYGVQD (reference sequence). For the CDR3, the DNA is TGCGCCAGCAGTATAGCGGGAGTCCCAGATACGCAGTATTTT. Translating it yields CASSIAGVPDTQYF.

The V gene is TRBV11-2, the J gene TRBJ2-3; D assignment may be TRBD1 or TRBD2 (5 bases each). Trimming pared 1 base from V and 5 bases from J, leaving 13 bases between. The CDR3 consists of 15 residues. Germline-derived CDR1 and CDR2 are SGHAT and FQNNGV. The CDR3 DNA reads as TGTGCCAGCAGCTTAGCGGCCGGGGCGGGAGATACGCAGTATTTT. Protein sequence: CASSLAAGAGDTQYF.

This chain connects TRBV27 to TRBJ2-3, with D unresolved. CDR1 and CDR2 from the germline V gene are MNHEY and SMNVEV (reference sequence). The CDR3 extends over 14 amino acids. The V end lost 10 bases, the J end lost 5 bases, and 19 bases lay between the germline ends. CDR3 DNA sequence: TGTGCCATCATCCAAAACCCTAGAGTAGATACGCAGTATTTT. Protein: CAIIQNPRVDTQYF.

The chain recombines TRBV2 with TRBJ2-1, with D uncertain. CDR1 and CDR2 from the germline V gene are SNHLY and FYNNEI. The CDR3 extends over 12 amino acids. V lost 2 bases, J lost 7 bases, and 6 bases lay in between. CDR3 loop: CASSELPNEQFF. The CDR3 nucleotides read TGTGCCAGCAGTGAACTGCCAAATGAGCAGTTCTTC.

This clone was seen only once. CDR3 bases: TGTGCCACCAGCAGAGATTTCAGGTTGACCTCGGATGAGCAGTTCTTC. Protein sequence: CATSRDFRLTSDEQFF. This chain joins TRBV15 and TRBJ2-1; D not resolved. CDR3 length: 16 amino acids. Germline values: CDR1 LNHNV, CDR2 YYDKDF (reference sequence). The V end was cut by 0 bases, the J end by 8 bases, with 17 bases between.

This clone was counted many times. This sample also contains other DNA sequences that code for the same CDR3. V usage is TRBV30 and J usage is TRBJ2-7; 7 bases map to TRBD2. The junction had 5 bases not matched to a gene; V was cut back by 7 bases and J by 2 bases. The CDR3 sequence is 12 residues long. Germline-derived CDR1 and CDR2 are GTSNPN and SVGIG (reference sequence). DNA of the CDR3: TGTGCCTCAGCGGGATCTCCCTACGAGCAGTACTTC. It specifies CASAGSPYEQYF.

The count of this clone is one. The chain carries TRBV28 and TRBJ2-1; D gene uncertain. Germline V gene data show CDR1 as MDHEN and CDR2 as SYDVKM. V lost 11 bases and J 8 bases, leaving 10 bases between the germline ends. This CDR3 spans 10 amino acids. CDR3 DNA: TGTGCCGTTGGAAGGCATGAGCAGTTCTTC. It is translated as CAVGRHEQFF.

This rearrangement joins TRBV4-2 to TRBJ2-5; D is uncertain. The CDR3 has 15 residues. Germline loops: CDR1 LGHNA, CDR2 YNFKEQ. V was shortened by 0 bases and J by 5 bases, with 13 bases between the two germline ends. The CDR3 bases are TGTGCCAGCAGCCAAGATCCGGCCCTATGGGAGACCCAGTACTTC. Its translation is CASSQDPALWETQYF.